The 10 T cell receptor beta chains below were found in one sample sequenced in a study of blood T cell repertoires in COVID-19. Sequencing was performed with immunoSEQ multiplex PCR; in TCRdb, only in-frame clones are kept and a portion is missing. Of 130,000 to 150,000 clones listed, less than 90% are singletons. The source material was peripheral blood. The receptors here all came from a human donor in a cohort sampled during active COVID-19.

The rearrangement links TRBV7-8 to TRBJ1-4, with D maybe TRBD1 (5 bases). Trimming removed 4 bases at V and 5 bases at J, with 8 bases between. Looked up from germline, CDR1 is SGHVS and CDR2 is FQNEAQ. This CDR3 region has 13 residues. The CDR3 DNA is TGTGCCAGCAGCTGGGGCAAGAATGAAAAACTGTTTTTT. Translated: CASSWGKNEKLFF. Based on the CDR3 plus reference TRBV7-8 and TRBJ1-4, the full variable domain is GAGVSQSPRYKVAKRGQDVALRCDPISGHVSLFWYQQALGQGPEFLTYFQNEAQLDKSGLPSDRFFAERPEGSVSTLKIQRTQQEDSAVYLCASSWGKNEKLFFGSGTQLSVL.

V and J are TRBV7-9 and TRBJ2-2; TRBD1 agrees at 7 bases. The V segment lost 0 bases and the J segment 6 bases; nucleotides outside the gene matches: 1. The CDR3 sequence is 14 residues long. The V gene's germline CDR1 is SEHNR and CDR2 FQNEAQ (reference sequence). In DNA form, the CDR3 reads TGTGCCAGCAGCTTAGCAGGGGGCTCCGGGGAGCTGTTTTTT. It is translated as CASSLAGGSGELFF.

The V gene is TRBV9, the J gene TRBJ1-1; tentatively, D is TRBD1 (5 bases). Germline V CDR1 and CDR2: SGDLS, YYNGEE. V was cut by 0 bases and J by 3 bases, with 15 bases left in between. The CDR3 is made up of 16 amino acids. Here the CDR3 reads CASSVGSGRADTEAFF. The CDR3 DNA sequence: TGTGCCAGCAGCGTAGGGTCCGGCAGGGCGGACACTGAAGCTTTCTTT.

The chain couples TRBV11-1 to TRBJ1-1; 10 bases fit TRBD1. Germline V gives CDR1 SGHAT, CDR2 FQDESV (reference sequence). The CDR3 extends over 14 amino acids. After removal of 5 bases from V and 5 bases from J, the junction contained 5 bases not matched to a gene. The CDR3 DNA follows: TGTGCCAGCAGCCAGGACAGGGGGGAAACTGAAGCTTTCTTT. Amino acid sequence: CASSQDRGETEAFF. Together with reference TRBV11-1 and TRBJ1-1, the CDR3 gives the full variable domain: EAEVAQSPRYKITEKSQAVAFWCDPISGHATLYWYRQILGQGPELLVQFQDESVVDDSQLPKDRFSAERLKGVDSTLKIQPAELGDSAMYLCASSQDRGETEAFFGQGTRLTVV.

The rearrangement joins TRBV7-8 to TRBJ1-5; D gene ambiguous. The CDR3 contains 16 residues. Germline-derived CDR1 and CDR2 are SGHVS and FQNEAQ. Between the trimmed V and J ends, which lost 1 base and 2 bases, there was a span of 12 bases. Here the CDR3 reads CASSLGRTPGNQPQHF. The CDR3, as DNA: TGTGCCAGCAGCTTAGGGAGGACCCCTGGCAATCAGCCCCAGCATTTT.

The chain carries TRBV19 and TRBJ1-5, with D tentatively TRBD1 (5 bases). The length of the CDR3 is 14 residues. Germline CDR1 is LNHDA and CDR2 is SQIVND (reference sequence). V dropped 4 bases and J dropped 7 bases, with 14 bases sitting between them. CDR3 amino acids: CASSTFLDSQPQHF. The CDR3, as DNA: TGTGCCAGTAGTACCTTCTTAGACAGCCAGCCCCAGCATTTT.

This clone was seen once. The chain employs TRBV15 and TRBJ1-2; TRBD1 matches at 8 bases. V lost 0 bases and J lost 4; bases outside the gene matches: 4. Germline V lookup: CDR1 LNHNV, CDR2 YYDKDF (reference sequence). CDR3 size: 15 residues. In nucleotides, the CDR3 is TGTGCCACCAGCAGAGATCTGACAGGGGCCTATGGCTACACCTTC. It is translated as CATSRDLTGAYGYTF.

CDR3 sequence (DNA): TGTGCCAGTACCCTGGGGGGTTATGGCTACACCTTC. Amino acids: CASTLGGYGYTF. V is TRBV19 and J is TRBJ1-2; D may be TRBD1 (5 bases). V was cut by 7 bases and J by 5 bases, with 11 bases left in between. The CDR3 is 12 residues long. CDR1 and CDR2 (germline): LNHDA, SQIVND (reference sequence). The entire variable domain, with the rest obtained from reference TRBV19 and TRBJ1-2, is as follows: DGGITQSPKYLFRKEGQNVTLSCEQNLNHDAMYWYRQDPGQGLRLIYYSQIVNDFQKGDIAEGYSVSREKKESFPLTVTSAQKNPTAFYLCASTLGGYGYTFGSGTRLTVV.

V is TRBV4-2 and J is TRBJ2-7; 7 nucleotides agree with TRBD2. The V and J ends lost 0 bases and 0 bases, in that order; junction bases with no gene match: 2. The CDR3 spans 15 residues. Germline CDR1 and CDR2: LGHNA and YNFKEQ. CDR3 DNA: TGTGCCAGCAGCCAAGAATGGGGGGGCTCCTACGAGCAGTACTTC. Translating it yields CASSQEWGGSYEQYF.

The rearrangement uses TRBV29-1 and TRBJ2-7, with 8 bases fitting TRBD1. Looked up from germline, CDR1 is SQVTM and CDR2 is ANQGSEA. The J segment lost 6 bases and the V segment lost 5 bases, leaving 9 bases of the junction unmatched. CDR3 length: 13 residues. The CDR3 DNA sequence: TGCAGCGTTTATTCCAGGGGGCCTGGCGAGCAGTACTTC. This codes for CSVYSRGPGEQYF.